This T cell receptor (beta chain) appears in the sequencing data of a study of OX40 agonist ivuxolimab in advanced cancers. About the research overall: Patients were infused with ivuxolimab every 2 weeks at 0.01 to 10 mg/kg.

Study-level results: Antigen targets of the expanded peripheral T cells went undetermined. Clonal expansion among partial responders at 0.1-3.0 mg/kg ranked near the lowest.

About this clone: The antigen is not known.

Germline CDR1 and CDR2: SEHNR and FQNEAQ (reference sequence). V gave up 7 bases and J gave up 2 bases, with 12 bases separating them. The CDR3 has 14 residues. Clones were sequenced by immunoSEQ multiplex PCR, and TCRdb holds only the in-frame ones, with some missing. The sample contains about 62,000 clones, 79% of which appear only once. Sequenced material: CD4+ or CD8+ T cells sorted from blood, taken in a trial of the OX40 agonist ivuxolimab. This TCR was sampled from an adult with an advanced solid tumor such as melanoma, head and neck, liver or kidney cancer. The rearrangement links TRBV7-9 to TRBJ1-5; tentative D call: TRBD1 (6 bases). CDR3 protein: CASNGGGGNQPQHF. The CDR3 bases are TGTGCCAGCAACGGGGGGGGCGGCAATCAGCCCCAGCATTTT.